Below, 4 T cell receptor beta chains from the same sample are listed, as sequenced in a study of shared T cell receptors in the human thymus. Sequencing used immunoSEQ multiplex PCR; TCRdb keeps in-frame clones, though not all of them. The repertoire holds almost 550,000 clones, 70% to 80% seen once, with about 0.013% in the top ten. These data are also associated with another study on human thymus T cells.

The sequencing sample was made of thymocytes. The source is a boy younger than two with a congenital heart defect.

Regarding this clone: Other nucleotide sequences from this sample produce the same CDR3. The chain joins TRBV20-1 to TRBJ1-3, with no clear D. The germline CDR1 and CDR2 sequences are DFQATT and SNEGSKA (reference sequence). This CDR3 comprises 11 residues. V was clipped by 3 bases and J by 4 bases, with 4 bases between them. The CDR3 region is CSASGGNTIYF. CDR3 in DNA: TGCAGTGCTAGCGGGGGAAACACCATATATTTT.

This chain joins TRBV4-3 and TRBJ2-1, with 11 bases fitting TRBD2. J was trimmed by 4 bases and V by 4 bases; bases with no gene match: 12. Germline V gives CDR1 LGHNA, CDR2 YSLEER. The CDR3 sequence is 18 residues long. The CDR3 DNA is TGCGCCAGCAGCCCCCTCCGACTAGCGGGGAACCTATACAATGAGCAGTTCTTC. Protein sequence: CASSPLRLAGNLYNEQFF.

The rearrangement links TRBV28 to TRBJ1-5, with D perhaps TRBD1 (5 bases). The CDR3 length is 18 residues. V dropped 6 bases and J dropped 0 bases, with 21 bases sitting between them. The germline gives CDR1 MDHEN, CDR2 SYDVKM. This CDR3 is CASSLTPTVLLSNQPQHF. CDR3 in DNA: TGTGCCAGCAGCCTGACCCCGACAGTACTTCTTAGCAATCAGCCCCAGCATTTT.

The V and J genes are TRBV2 and TRBJ1-5; 8 bases are a match to TRBD1. J was trimmed by 1 base and V by 6 bases; bases with no gene match: 5. Germline CDR1 and CDR2: SNHLY and FYNNEI. The CDR3 covers 15 residues. The CDR3 region has the DNA TGTGCCAGCAGCGGTACAGGGGGGAGCAATCAGCCCCAGCATTTT. It codes for CASSGTGGSNQPQHF. Full variable domain (missing parts from reference TRBV2 and TRBJ1-5): EPEVTQTPSHQVTQMGQEVILRCVPISNHLYFYWYRQILGQKVEFLVSFYNNEISEKSEIFDDQFSVERPDGSNFTLKIRSTKLEDSAMYFCASSGTGGSNQPQHFGDGTRLSIL.